The 13 T cell receptor beta chains presented below share a single source sample, sequenced in a study of Graves' ophthalmopathy and Graves' hyperthyroidism. For repertoire sequencing, the TCR beta CDR3 regions were amplified from RNA transcripts. Investigators did first-round RT-PCR with HTBI primers, then second-round multiplex PCR. From the multiplex PCR reads, TCRdb called clonotypes with MiXCR, one entry per CDR3 protein. Found here are around 670,000 distinct CDR3 sequences, 35% to 50% of them singletons; the top ten hold approximately 43%. Source material: peripheral blood. The receptors derive from an adult man with Graves' ophthalmopathy.

This clonotype was counted many times. V gene TRBV15 combines with J gene TRBJ1-5; maybe TRBD1 (5 bases). The CDR3 length is 15 residues. The ends were cut back, 0 bases at V and 7 bases at J, with 13 bases in the middle. CDR1 and CDR2 from the germline V gene are LNHNV and YYDKDF (reference sequence). The CDR3 loop reads CATSRDHQGFQPQHF. The CDR3 DNA is TGTGCCACCAGCAGAGATCACCAGGGCTTCCAGCCCCAGCATTTT.

The gene calls are TRBV7-9 and TRBJ2-7; no definite D call. CDR3 length equals 14 residues. V lost 5 bases to trimming and J lost 1 base, with 12 bases between them. Per the germline V gene, CDR1 is SEHNR and CDR2 is FQNEAQ (reference sequence). CDR3 region: CASSPIGVSYEQYF. The CDR3 coding sequence is TGTGCCAGCAGCCCAATCGGAGTATCCTACGAGCAGTACTTC.

This clonotype was counted a few times. V usage is TRBV7-9 and J usage is TRBJ2-5, with TRBD2 identical over 8 bases. With 4 bases clipped from V and 4 bases from J, the junction kept 11 bases outside the gene matches. Looked up from germline, CDR1 is SEHNR and CDR2 is FQNEAQ (reference sequence). The CDR3 contains 16 residues. CDR3: CASSSAGLGSRETQYF. As DNA, the CDR3 is TGTGCCAGCAGCTCGGCGGGACTAGGGTCCCGAGAGACCCAGTACTTC.

This clonotype was seen ten or more times. The J gene is TRBJ1-2, the V gene TRBV24-1; D gene unclear. V was clipped by 3 bases and J by 4 bases, with 8 bases between them. The CDR3 is made up of 13 amino acids. Germline loops: CDR1 KGHDR, CDR2 SFDVKD. For the CDR3, the DNA is TGTGCCACCAGTGATAAAGGCACCTATGGCTACACCTTC. It specifies CATSDKGTYGYTF.

This clonotype came up many times. The chain employs TRBV7-3 and TRBJ1-1; D is unresolved. The ends were cut back, 5 bases at V and 2 bases at J, with 9 bases in the middle. CDR1 SGHTA and CDR2 FQGTGA come from the germline V gene. The CDR3 has 13 residues. The DNA for the CDR3 is TGTGCCAGCAGCACCTTTTACAACACTGAAGCTTTCTTT. Amino acids: CASSTFYNTEAFF. Drawing the rest from reference TRBV7-3 and TRBJ1-1, the complete variable domain is GAGVSQTPSNKVTEKGKYVELRCDPISGHTALYWYRQSLGQGPEFLIYFQGTGAADDSGLPNDRFFAVRPEGSVSTLKIQRTERGDSAVYLCASSTFYNTEAFFGQGTRLTVV.

The CDR3 DNA reads TGTGCCAGCAGTCCGGGGGGAACAGGGCGATACACTGAAGCTTTCTTT. Protein: CASSPGGTGRYTEAFF. The V and J genes are TRBV2 and TRBJ1-1; D possibly corresponds to TRBD1 (6 bases). The V and J ends lost 5 bases and 3 bases respectively, with 19 bases between them. This CDR3 contains 16 residues. Germline V gives CDR1 SNHLY, CDR2 FYNNEI.

There are a few counts of this clonotype. An end of the junction differs from the germline gene, which may be a read error. The chain combines TRBV7-9 with TRBJ2-5, with D possibly called TRBD1 or TRBD2 (5 bases each). The CDR3 runs to 18 residues. Germline V CDR1 and CDR2: SEHNR, FQNEAQ (reference sequence). The CDR3 region is CASSQGLSTDYGGETQYF. As DNA, the CDR3 is TGCGCCAGCAGCCAAGGTCTATCGACAGACTACGGCGGGGAGACCCAGTACTTC.

V usage is TRBV7-9 and J usage is TRBJ2-5, with unresolved D. V was cut by 5 bases and J by 5 bases, with 21 bases left in between. Per the germline V gene, CDR1 is SEHNR and CDR2 is FQNEAQ (reference sequence). This CDR3 region has 16 residues. Written as DNA, the CDR3 is TGTGCCAGCAGCCCGAGCCGGTCAGCGATGGGGGAGACCCAGTACTTC. This codes for CASSPSRSAMGETQYF.

This clonotype was detected ten times or more. V usage is TRBV15 and J usage is TRBJ1-5; D uncertain. This CDR3 comprises 14 residues. V gave up 5 bases and J gave up 0 bases, with 8 bases separating them. Germline loops: CDR1 LNHNV, CDR2 YYDKDF (reference sequence). Written as DNA, the CDR3 is TGTGCCACCAGCGGGCGGATTAGCAATCAGCCCCAGCATTTT. Its translation: CATSGRISNQPQHF.

The table lists this clonotype with a count of one. V usage is TRBV29-1 and J usage is TRBJ2-3; D tentatively reads TRBD1 or TRBD2 (5 bases each). The CDR3 contains 14 residues. CDR1 and CDR2 from the germline V gene are SQVTM and ANQGSEA. The V end was cut by 3 bases, the J end by 3 bases, with 13 bases between. CDR3 residues: CSVDGSRETDTQYF. The CDR3 DNA follows: TGCAGCGTTGATGGATCCAGGGAGACAGATACGCAGTATTTT.

As concerns this clonotype: An end of the junction differs from the germline gene, which may be a read error. The J gene is TRBJ1-1, the V gene TRBV7-3, with D uncertain. The CDR3 loop spans 14 amino acids. Germline lookup yields CDR1 SGHTA and CDR2 FQGTGA. The CDR3, as DNA: TGCGCCAGCAGCCGCCCGAGCAAGGGCACTGAAGCTTTCTTT. As protein: CASSRPSKGTEAFF.

On this clonotype: A much larger clone lies one base from this, so it may be a read error. The V gene is TRBV7-9, the J gene TRBJ1-6, with 8 bases identical to TRBD1. CDR3 length: 15 residues. Germline CDR1 and CDR2: SEHNR and FQNEAQ (reference sequence). V gave up 5 bases and J gave up 11 bases; unmatched junction bases: 11. CDR3 protein: CASSIQGGLDPPLHF. CDR3 DNA: TGTGCCAGCAGCATACAGGGGGGTTTGGATCCACCCCTCCACTTT.

This clonotype was seen only once. This sequence joins TRBV12-3 or TRBV12-4 and TRBJ2-7; 11 bases are a match to TRBD1. Trimming cost V 6 bases and J 5 bases; bases outside gene matches: 6. CDR3 length: 14 residues. CDR3 DNA sequence: TGTGCCAGCAGCGGGACAGGGGGGGACCACGAGCAGTACTTC. Protein product: CASSGTGGDHEQYF.